A selection of T cell receptor beta chains follows, all from one sample in a study of T cells after yellow fever vaccination. TCRdb re-derived calls from the 5' RACE reads in MiXCR, one entry per CDR3 protein. The sample has about 50,000 distinct CDR3 sequences, 7% to 9% seen once; the top ten hold more than 25%. The source material was CD8+ T cells sorted from PBMCs, sampled approximately 15 days after the first yellow fever vaccination. The receptors were sampled from a man between 18 and 35 years old who received the YFV17D yellow fever vaccine. CDR3s include the opening cysteine and the closing phenylalanine or tryptophan. The order of the fields is V gene, J gene, clone size, D gene, CDR3 DNA, CDR3 protein. D genes are given only for firm matches. Rows give clone size only sometimes, using once, few, many, or a class for an expanded clone.

>TRBV7-9|TRBJ1-4|many|-
TGTGCCAGCAGCTTAGACCCAAAACTGTTTTTT
CASSLDPKLFF
>TRBV5-5|TRBJ1-2|many|TRBD1
TGTGCCAGCAGCTTCCGGGACAGGGGCGATGTAGACTATGGCTACACCTTC
CASSFRDRGDVDYGYTF
>TRBV19|TRBJ2-3|many|TRBD2
TGTGCCAGTAGCCTCGGGGGGGCCGGCACAGATACGCAGTATTTT
CASSLGGAGTDTQYF
>TRBV5-1|TRBJ2-3|many|-
TGCGCCAGCAGCTTGGCGGGGCCCTACACAGATACGCAGTATTTT
CASSLAGPYTDTQYF
>TRBV7-9|TRBJ1-3|few|-
TGTGCCAGCCGGAGCTTGGGAAACACCATATATTTT
CASRSLGNTIYF
>TRBV20-1|TRBJ2-3|-|TRBD2
TGCAGTGCTAGAGATCTAGCGGGGGTCACAGATACGCAGTATTTT
CSARDLAGVTDTQYF
>TRBV4-3|TRBJ2-1|many|TRBD2
TGCGCCAGCAGCCAACGTCCCGGGACTAGCGGGGGGGTCCATGAGCAGTTCTTC
CASSQRPGTSGGVHEQFF
>TRBV2|TRBJ2-7|few|-
TGTGCCAGCGGCGGGTCGAGGGAGCAGTACTTC
CASGGSREQYF
>TRBV5-1|TRBJ2-5|many|-
TGCGCCAGCAGCCAAGGGCACGGGAGTCAAGAGACCCAGTACTTC
CASSQGHGSQETQYF
>TRBV25-1|TRBJ1-1|many|-
TGTGCCAGCAGTGAATGGTCGACCAACACTGAAGCTTTCTTT
CASSEWSTNTEAFF
>TRBV6-5|TRBJ1-1|-|TRBD1
TGTGCCAGCAGAGGGACAGGGGGCTTTGAAGCTTTCTTT
CASRGTGGFEAFF
>TRBV29-1|TRBJ2-6|-|-
TGCAGCGCCAAATCTGGGGCCAACGTCCTGACTTTC
CSAKSGANVLTF
>TRBV12-3/TRBV12-4|TRBJ1-2|many|-
TGTGCCAGCAGTTTGCAGGGGACGGATGGCTACACCTTC
CASSLQGTDGYTF
>TRBV12-3/TRBV12-4|TRBJ2-7|many|-
TGTGCCAGCAGTCCCTCTAGTGTCGGGGAGCAGTACTTC
CASSPSSVGEQYF
>TRBV7-9|TRBJ2-5|many|TRBD2
TGTGCCAGCAGCTCACCAATCCGACTAGCGGGCAGCGAGACCCAGTACTTC
CASSSPIRLAGSETQYF
>TRBV7-8|TRBJ2-5|many|-
TGTGCCAGCAACGCGCTGGGGTATGGGATGGAAGAGACCCAGTACTTC
CASNALGYGMEETQYF
>TRBV9|TRBJ1-1|many|-
TGTGCCAGCAGCGGACCGAGAGGTCCGGGAACGAACACTGAAGCTTTCTTT
CASSGPRGPGTNTEAFF
>TRBV7-9|TRBJ1-4|many|-
TGTGCCAGCAGCTTGGGACGGAGTAATGAAAAACTGTTTTTT
CASSLGRSNEKLFF
>TRBV27|TRBJ2-3|many|-
TGTGCCAGCAGTTCATGGGACACTTCTAGCACAGATACGCAGTATTTT
CASSSWDTSSTDTQYF
>TRBV4-1|TRBJ2-3|many|-
TGCGCCAGCAGCCAAGCCCCCGCTACAGATACGCAGTATTTT
CASSQAPATDTQYF
>TRBV2|TRBJ2-7|many|-
TGTGCCAGCGGGCACAGATCCACCGAGCAGTACTTC
CASGHRSTEQYF
>TRBV6-1|TRBJ2-7|many|-
TGTGCCAGCAGCCTTTCGGGGCCTAACCCCTACGAGCAGTACTTC
CASSLSGPNPYEQYF